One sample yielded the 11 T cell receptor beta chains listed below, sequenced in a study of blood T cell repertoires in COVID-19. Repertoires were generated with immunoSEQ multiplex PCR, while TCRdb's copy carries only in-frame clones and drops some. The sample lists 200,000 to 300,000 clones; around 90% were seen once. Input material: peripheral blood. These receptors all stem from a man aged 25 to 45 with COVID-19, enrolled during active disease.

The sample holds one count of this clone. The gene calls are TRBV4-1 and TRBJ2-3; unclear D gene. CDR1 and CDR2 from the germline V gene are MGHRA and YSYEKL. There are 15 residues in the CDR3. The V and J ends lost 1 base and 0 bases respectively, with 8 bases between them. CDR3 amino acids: CASSQVLTSTDTQYF. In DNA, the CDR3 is TGCGCCAGCAGCCAAGTTCTGACTAGCACAGATACGCAGTATTTT.

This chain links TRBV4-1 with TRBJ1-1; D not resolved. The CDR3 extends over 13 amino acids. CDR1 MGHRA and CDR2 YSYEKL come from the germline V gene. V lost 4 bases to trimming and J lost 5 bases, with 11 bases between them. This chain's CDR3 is CASSLLRGTEAFF. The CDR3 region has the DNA TGCGCCAGCAGCCTTTTAAGAGGGACTGAAGCTTTCTTT.

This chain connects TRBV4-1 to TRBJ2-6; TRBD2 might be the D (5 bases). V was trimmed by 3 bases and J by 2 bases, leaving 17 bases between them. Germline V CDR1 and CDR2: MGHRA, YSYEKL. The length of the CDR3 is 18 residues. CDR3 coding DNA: TGCGCCAGCAGCCAGATCCGGGATGATAGCCCTGGGGCCAACGTCCTGACTTTC. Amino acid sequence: CASSQIRDDSPGANVLTF.

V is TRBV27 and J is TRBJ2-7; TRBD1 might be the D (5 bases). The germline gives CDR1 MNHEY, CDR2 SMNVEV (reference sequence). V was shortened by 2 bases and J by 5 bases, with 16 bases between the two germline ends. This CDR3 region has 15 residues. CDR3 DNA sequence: TGTGCCAGCAGTTTAACCACAGGTATAGCCAACGAGCAGTACTTC. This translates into CASSLTTGIANEQYF.

CDR3 region: CASSQDLRQGNEQFF. CDR3 coding DNA: TGTGCCAGCAGCCAAGATCTGCGACAGGGCAATGAGCAGTTCTTC. V gene TRBV4-2 combines with J gene TRBJ2-1; 7 nucleotides line up with TRBD1. The V gene end was trimmed by 0 bases and the J gene end by 6 bases; junction bases not matched to a gene: 5. Germline CDR1 LGHNA, CDR2 YNFKEQ. CDR3 length equals 15 residues.

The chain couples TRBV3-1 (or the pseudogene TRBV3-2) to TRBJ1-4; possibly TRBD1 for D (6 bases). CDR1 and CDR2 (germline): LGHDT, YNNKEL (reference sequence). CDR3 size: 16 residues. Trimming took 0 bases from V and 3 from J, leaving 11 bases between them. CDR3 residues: CASSQDLGAPNEKLFF. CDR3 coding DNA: TGTGCCAGCAGCCAAGATCTGGGGGCACCTAATGAAAAACTGTTTTTT.

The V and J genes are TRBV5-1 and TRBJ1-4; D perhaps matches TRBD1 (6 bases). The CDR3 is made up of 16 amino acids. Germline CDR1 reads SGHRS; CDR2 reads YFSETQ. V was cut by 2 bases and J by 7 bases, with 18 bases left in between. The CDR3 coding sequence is TGCGCCAGCAGCTTAGAAGGACAGTCCTCACTTGAAAAACTGTTTTTT. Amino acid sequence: CASSLEGQSSLEKLFF.

The CDR3 sequence is CATRGRSLAKNIQYF. The DNA for the CDR3 is TGTGCCACCCGTGGCAGAAGTCTAGCCAAAAACATTCAGTACTTC. The rearrangement uses TRBV24-1 and TRBJ2-4, with D unresolved. The length of the CDR3 is 15 residues. V lost 9 bases, J lost 0 bases, and 14 bases lay in between. Germline V gene data show CDR1 as KGHDR and CDR2 as SFDVKD.

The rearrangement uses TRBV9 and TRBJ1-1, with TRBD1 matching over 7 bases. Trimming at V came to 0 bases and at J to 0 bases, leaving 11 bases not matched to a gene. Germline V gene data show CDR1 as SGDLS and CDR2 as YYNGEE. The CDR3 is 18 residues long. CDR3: CASSVAKGQAPMNTEAFF. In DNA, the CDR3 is TGTGCCAGCAGCGTAGCTAAAGGACAGGCCCCCATGAACACTGAAGCTTTCTTT.

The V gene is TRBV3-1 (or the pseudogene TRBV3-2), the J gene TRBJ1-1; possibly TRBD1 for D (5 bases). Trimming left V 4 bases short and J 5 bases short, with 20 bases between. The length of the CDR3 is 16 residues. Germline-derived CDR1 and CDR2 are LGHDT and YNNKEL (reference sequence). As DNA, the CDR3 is TGTGCCAGCAGCCCGGGTAATGTTTGGGGGAGGACTGAAGCTTTCTTT. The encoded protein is CASSPGNVWGRTEAFF.

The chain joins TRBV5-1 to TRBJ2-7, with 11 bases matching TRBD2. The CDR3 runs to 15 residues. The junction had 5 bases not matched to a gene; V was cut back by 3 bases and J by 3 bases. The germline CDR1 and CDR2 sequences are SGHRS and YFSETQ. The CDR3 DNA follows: TGCGCCAGCAGCTCAGAAACTAGCGGGGGCTACGAGCAGTACTTC. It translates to CASSSETSGGYEQYF. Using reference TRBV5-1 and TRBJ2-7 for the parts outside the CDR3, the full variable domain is KAGVTQTPRYLIKTRGQQVTLSCSPISGHRSVSWYQQTPGQGLQFLFEYFSETQRNKGNFPGRFSGRQFSNSRSEMNVSTLELGDSALYLCASSSETSGGYEQYFGPGTRLTVT.